This TCR beta chain is from a study of cytomegalovirus exposure and HLA in healthy donors. The CDR3 sequence is 15 residues long. V dropped 4 bases and J dropped 2 bases, with 15 bases sitting between them. Germline CDR1 is MDHEN and CDR2 is SYDVKM. Use of 60 Vbeta and 13 Jbeta primers characterized the PCR. Data came from immunoSEQ multiplex PCR; TCRdb stores just in-frame clones and leaves some out. The sample yields some 160,000 clones, around 77% seen once. Study-wide results and limits: Rarity marked most TCR sequences, yet some public TCRs occurred in many donors. What a later analysis showed was that several of the most significant clusters appeared linked to common viral pathogens. The study flagged about 160 TCR beta chains as cytomegalovirus-associated.

Notes on this clone: Antigen: not known.

The V and J genes are TRBV28 and TRBJ2-7; perhaps TRBD1 as D (6 bases). The receptor comes from a woman aged 25 to 45 in good health and CMV-seronegative. Sample: PBMCs. CDR3 bases: TGTGCCAGCAGTTCCCTGGGGCAGGGGACCTACGAGCAGTACTTC. Its translation: CASSSLGQGTYEQYF.